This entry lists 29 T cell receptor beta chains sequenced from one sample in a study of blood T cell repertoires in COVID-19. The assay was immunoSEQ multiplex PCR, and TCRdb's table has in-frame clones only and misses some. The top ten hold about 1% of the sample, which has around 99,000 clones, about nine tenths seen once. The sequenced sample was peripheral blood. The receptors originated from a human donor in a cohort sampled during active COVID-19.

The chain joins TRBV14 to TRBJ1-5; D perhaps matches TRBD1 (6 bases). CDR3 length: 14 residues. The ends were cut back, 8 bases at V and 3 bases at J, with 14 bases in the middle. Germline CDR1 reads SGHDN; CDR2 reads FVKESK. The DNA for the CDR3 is TGTGCCAGCCAGACGGACAGCCTCAATCAGCCCCAGCATTTT. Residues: CASQTDSLNQPQHF.

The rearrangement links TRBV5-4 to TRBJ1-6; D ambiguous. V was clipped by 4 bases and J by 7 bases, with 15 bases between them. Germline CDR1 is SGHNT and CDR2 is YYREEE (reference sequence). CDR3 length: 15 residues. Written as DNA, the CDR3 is TGTGCCAGCAGCCCGAGCTTTAGTCTGAATTCACCCCTCCACTTT. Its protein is CASSPSFSLNSPLHF. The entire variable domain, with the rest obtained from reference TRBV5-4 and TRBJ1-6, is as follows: ETGVTQSPTHLIKTRGQQVTLRCSSQSGHNTVSWYQQALGQGPQFIFQYYREEENGRGNFPPRFSGLQFPNYSSELNVNALELDDSALYLCASSPSFSLNSPLHFGNGTRLTVT.

The CDR3 sequence: CASRGQGAGAYEQYF. The CDR3 region has the DNA TGTGCCAGCAGGGGACAGGGGGCAGGGGCCTACGAGCAGTACTTC. The chain uses TRBV6-5 and TRBJ2-7, with 12 bases matching TRBD1. CDR1 is MNHEY and CDR2 is SVGAGI in the germline V gene. The V gene end was trimmed by 6 bases and the J gene end by 2 bases; junction bases not matched to a gene: 5. CDR3 length: 15 residues.

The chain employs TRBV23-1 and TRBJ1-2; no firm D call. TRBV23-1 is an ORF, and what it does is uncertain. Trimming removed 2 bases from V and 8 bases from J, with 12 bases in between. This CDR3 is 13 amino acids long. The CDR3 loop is CASSQTGLRGYTF. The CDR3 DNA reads TGCGCCAGCAGTCAAACTGGACTTAGAGGCTACACCTTC.

The CDR3, as DNA: TGTGCCAGCAGTCCATCCGGGACAGGGCATTCTGAAGCTTTCTTT. Its protein product is CASSPSGTGHSEAFF. The chain has TRBV6-4 and TRBJ1-1, with 9 bases aligning to TRBD1. Germline V gene lookup returns CDR1 MRHNA and CDR2 SNTAGT. V shed 5 bases and J 6 bases; nucleotides not matched to a gene: 10. The CDR3 totals 15 residues.

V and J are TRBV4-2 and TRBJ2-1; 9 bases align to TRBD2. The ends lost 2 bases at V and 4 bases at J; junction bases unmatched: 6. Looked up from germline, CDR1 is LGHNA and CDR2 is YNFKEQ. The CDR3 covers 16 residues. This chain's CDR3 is CASSQPAGGRYNEQFF. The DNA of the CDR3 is TGTGCCAGCAGCCAACCCGCGGGGGGGCGTTACAATGAGCAGTTCTTC.

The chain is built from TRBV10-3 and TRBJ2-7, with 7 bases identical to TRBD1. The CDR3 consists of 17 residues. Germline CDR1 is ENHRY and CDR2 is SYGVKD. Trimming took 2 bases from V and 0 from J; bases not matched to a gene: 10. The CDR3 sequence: CAISEAPGQSSSYEQYF. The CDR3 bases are TGTGCCATCAGTGAGGCTCCGGGACAGTCGAGCTCCTACGAGCAGTACTTC.

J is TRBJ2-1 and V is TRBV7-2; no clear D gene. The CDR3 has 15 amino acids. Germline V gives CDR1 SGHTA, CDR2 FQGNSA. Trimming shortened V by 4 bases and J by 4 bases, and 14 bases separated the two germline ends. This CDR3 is CASSWAGRQYNEQFF. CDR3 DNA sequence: TGTGCCAGCAGCTGGGCAGGCCGTCAGTACAATGAGCAGTTCTTC.

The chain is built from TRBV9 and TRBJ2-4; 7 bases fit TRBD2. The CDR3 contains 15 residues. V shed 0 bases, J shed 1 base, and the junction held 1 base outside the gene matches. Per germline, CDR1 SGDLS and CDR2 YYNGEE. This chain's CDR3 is CASSVDGGAKNIQYF. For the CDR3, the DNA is TGTGCCAGCAGCGTAGACGGGGGGGCCAAAAACATTCAGTACTTC.

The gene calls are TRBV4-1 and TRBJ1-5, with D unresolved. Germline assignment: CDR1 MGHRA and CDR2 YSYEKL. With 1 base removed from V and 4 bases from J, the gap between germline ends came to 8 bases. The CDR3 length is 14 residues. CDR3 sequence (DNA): TGCGCCAGCAGCCAAGTCAGGTATAATCAGCCCCAGCATTTT. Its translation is CASSQVRYNQPQHF.

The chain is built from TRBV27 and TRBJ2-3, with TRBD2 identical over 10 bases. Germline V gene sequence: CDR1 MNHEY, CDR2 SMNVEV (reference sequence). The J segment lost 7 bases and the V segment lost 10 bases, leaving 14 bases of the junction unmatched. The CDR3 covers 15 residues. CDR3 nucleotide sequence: TGTGCCATTGAATGGTATAGCGGGGGGCATTATACGCAGTATTTT. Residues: CAIEWYSGGHYTQYF.

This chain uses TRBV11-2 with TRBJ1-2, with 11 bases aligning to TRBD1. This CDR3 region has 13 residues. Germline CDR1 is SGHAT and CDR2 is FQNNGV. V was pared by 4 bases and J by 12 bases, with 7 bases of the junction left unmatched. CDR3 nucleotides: TGTGCCAGCAGCTCCGGACAGGGGGCGGGCCACACCTTC. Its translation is CASSSGQGAGHTF. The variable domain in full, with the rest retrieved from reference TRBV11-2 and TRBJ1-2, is EAGVAQSPRYKIIEKRQSVAFWCNPISGHATLYWYQQILGQGPKLLIQFQNNGVVDDSQLPKDRFSAERLKGVDSTLKIQPAKLEDSAVYLCASSSGQGAGHTFGSGTRLTVV.

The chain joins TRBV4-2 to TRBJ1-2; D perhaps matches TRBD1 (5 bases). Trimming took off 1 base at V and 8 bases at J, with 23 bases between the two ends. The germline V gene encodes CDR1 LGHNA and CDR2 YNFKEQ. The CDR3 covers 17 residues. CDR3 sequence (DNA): TGTGCCAGCAGCCAAGTCCAGGGTAGACACACACCAGGAGGCTACACCTTC. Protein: CASSQVQGRHTPGGYTF.

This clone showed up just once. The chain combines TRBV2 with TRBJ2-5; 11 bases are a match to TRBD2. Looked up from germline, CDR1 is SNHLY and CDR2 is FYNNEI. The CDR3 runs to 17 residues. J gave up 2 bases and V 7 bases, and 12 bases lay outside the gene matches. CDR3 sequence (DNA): TGTGCCAGCACCCCCTTAGCGGGAGGGATCCCACAAGAGACCCAGTACTTC. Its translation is CASTPLAGGIPQETQYF. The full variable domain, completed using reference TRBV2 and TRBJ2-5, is EPEVTQTPSHQVTQMGQEVILRCVPISNHLYFYWYRQILGQKVEFLVSFYNNEISEKSEIFDDQFSVERPDGSNFTLKIRSTKLEDSAMYFCASTPLAGGIPQETQYFGPGTRLLVL.

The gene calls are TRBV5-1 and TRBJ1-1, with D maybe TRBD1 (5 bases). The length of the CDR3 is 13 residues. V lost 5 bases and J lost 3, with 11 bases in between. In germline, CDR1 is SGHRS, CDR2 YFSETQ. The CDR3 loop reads CASRITGDTEAFF. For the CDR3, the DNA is TGCGCCAGCAGGATAACAGGCGACACTGAAGCTTTCTTT. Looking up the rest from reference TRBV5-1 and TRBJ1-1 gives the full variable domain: KAGVTQTPRYLIKTRGQQVTLSCSPISGHRSVSWYQQTPGQGLQFLFEYFSETQRNKGNFPGRFSGRQFSNSRSEMNVSTLELGDSALYLCASRITGDTEAFFGQGTRLTVV.

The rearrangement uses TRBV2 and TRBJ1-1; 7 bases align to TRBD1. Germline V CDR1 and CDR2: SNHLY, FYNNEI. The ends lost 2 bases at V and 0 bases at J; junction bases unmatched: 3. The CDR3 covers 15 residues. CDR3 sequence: CASSERQGLNTEAFF. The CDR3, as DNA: TGTGCCAGCAGTGAAAGACAGGGTCTGAACACTGAAGCTTTCTTT.

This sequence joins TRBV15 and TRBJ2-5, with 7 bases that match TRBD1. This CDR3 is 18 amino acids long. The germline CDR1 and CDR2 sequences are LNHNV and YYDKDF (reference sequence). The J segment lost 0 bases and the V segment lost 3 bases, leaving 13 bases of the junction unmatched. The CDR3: CATSRTGSARRYQETQYF. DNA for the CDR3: TGTGCCACCAGCAGGACAGGGAGTGCCAGGAGATACCAAGAGACCCAGTACTTC.

CDR3 bases: TGTGCCAGCAGCTTAGTTCCTGGGCAGAAGCTGGGAGAGACCCAGTACTTC. Its protein product is CASSLVPGQKLGETQYF. J is TRBJ2-5 and V is TRBV7-6, with unresolved D. There are 17 residues in the CDR3. V was trimmed by 1 base and J by 4 bases, leaving 19 bases between them. The germline gives CDR1 SGHVS, CDR2 FNYEAQ.

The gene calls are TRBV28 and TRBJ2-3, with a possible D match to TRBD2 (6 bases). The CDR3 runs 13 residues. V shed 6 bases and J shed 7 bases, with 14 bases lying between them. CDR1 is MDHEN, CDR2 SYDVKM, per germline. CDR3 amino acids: CASSPAGYHTQYF. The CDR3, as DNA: TGTGCCAGCAGCCCCGCGGGGTATCATACGCAGTATTTT.

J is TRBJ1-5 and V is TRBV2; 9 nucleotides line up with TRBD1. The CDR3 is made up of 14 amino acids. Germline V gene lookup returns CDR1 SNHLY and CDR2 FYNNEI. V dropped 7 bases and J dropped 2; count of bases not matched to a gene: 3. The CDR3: CASKRDRGNQPQHF. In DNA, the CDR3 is TGTGCCAGCAAGAGGGACAGGGGCAATCAGCCCCAGCATTTT.

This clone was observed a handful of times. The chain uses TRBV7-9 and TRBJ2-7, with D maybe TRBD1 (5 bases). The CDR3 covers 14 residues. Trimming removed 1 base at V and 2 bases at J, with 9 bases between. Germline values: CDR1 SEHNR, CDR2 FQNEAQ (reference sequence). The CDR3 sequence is CASSLGQGTYEQYF. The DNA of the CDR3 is TGTGCCAGCAGCTTAGGCCAGGGCACCTACGAGCAGTACTTC.

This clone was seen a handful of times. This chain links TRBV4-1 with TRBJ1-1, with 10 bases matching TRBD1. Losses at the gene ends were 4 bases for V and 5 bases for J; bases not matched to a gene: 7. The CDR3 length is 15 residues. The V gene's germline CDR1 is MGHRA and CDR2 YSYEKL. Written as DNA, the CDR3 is TGCGCCAGCAGCCCTGGACAGGGGGAATGGACTGAAGCTTTCTTT. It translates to CASSPGQGEWTEAFF.

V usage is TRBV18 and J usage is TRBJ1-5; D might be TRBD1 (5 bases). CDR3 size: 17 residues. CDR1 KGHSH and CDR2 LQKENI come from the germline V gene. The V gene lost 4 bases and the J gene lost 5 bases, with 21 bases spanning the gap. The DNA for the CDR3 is TGTGCCAGCTCACGCGGGGGGGTCGAACCGACCTATCAGCCCCAGCATTTT. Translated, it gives CASSRGGVEPTYQPQHF.

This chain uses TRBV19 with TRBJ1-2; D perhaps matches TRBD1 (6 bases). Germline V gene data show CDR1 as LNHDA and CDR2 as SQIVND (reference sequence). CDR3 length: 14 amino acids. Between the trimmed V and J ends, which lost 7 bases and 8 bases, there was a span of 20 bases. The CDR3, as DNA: TGTGCCAGTAAATCCGGGACACAAGGTGGAGGCTACACCTTC. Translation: CASKSGTQGGGYTF.

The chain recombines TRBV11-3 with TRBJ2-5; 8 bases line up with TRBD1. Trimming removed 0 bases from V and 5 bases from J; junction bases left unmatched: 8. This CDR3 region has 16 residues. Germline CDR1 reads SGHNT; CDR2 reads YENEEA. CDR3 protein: CASSLDPGGWRETQYF. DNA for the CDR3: TGTGCCAGCAGCTTAGATCCAGGGGGCTGGAGGGAGACCCAGTACTTC.

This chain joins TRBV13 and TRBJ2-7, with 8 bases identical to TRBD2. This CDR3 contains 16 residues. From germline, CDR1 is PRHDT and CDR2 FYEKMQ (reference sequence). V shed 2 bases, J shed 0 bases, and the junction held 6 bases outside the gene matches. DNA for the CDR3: TGTGCCAGCAGCTTATCGGGGGGGCCTCACTCCTACGAGCAGTACTTC. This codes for CASSLSGGPHSYEQYF.

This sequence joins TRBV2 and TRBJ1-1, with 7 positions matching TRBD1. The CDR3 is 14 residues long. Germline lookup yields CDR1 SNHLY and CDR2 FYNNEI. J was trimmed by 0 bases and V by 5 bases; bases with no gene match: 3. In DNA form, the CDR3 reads TGTGCCAGCAGTCAACAGGGGATGAACACTGAAGCTTTCTTT. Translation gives CASSQQGMNTEAFF.

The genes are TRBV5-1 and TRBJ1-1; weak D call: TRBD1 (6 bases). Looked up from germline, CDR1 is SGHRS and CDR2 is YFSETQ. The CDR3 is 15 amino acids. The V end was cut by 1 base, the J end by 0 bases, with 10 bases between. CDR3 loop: CASSLQGLLNTEAFF. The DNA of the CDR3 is TGCGCCAGCAGCTTGCAGGGGCTTTTGAACACTGAAGCTTTCTTT.

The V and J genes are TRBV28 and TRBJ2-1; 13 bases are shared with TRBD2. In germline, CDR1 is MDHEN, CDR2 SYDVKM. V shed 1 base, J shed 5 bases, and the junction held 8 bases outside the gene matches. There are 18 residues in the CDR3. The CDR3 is CASSLLPPLAGGHNEQFF. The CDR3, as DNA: TGTGCCAGCAGTTTATTGCCTCCACTAGCGGGAGGGCACAATGAGCAGTTCTTC.